These 16 T cell receptor beta chains were sequenced from one sample in a study of breast tumors, draining lymph nodes, adjacent tissues. The lymph nodes were axillary draining lymph nodes from breast cancer patients. TCRdb fed the multiplex PCR reads into MiXCR, producing one record per CDR3 protein. Of approximately 280,000 distinct CDR3 sequences in the sample, roughly 30% were seen once. Sequenced: axillary lymph node tissue. Source of these receptors: a female donor with breast cancer. Some clones in this sample may be carry-over from other donors' samples.

This clonotype was detected ten times or more. The V call is TRBV7-9, the J call TRBJ2-3, with 10 nucleotides matching TRBD2. Germline V gene sequence: CDR1 SEHNR, CDR2 FQNEAQ (reference sequence). V dropped 1 base and J dropped 2; count of bases not matched to a gene: 6. The CDR3 extends over 17 amino acids. This CDR3 reads CASSLDASGSPTDTQYF. The CDR3 DNA follows: TGTGCCAGCAGCTTAGACGCTAGCGGGAGTCCCACAGATACGCAGTATTTT.

This clonotype was seen many times. The CDR3 sequence: CSARDLQQGASYEQYF. CDR3 sequence (DNA): TGCAGTGCTAGAGATCTTCAACAGGGGGCTTCCTACGAGCAGTACTTC. V and J are TRBV20-1 and TRBJ2-7; 9 positions match TRBD1. The CDR3 is 16 residues long. CDR1 DFQATT and CDR2 SNEGSKA come from the germline V gene (reference sequence). V gave up 0 bases and J gave up 1 base; unmatched junction bases: 7.

The rearrangement links TRBV11-1 to TRBJ2-7; D not certain. V shed 1 base and J shed 3 bases, with 16 bases lying between them. This CDR3 region has 16 residues. Germline V lookup: CDR1 SGHAT, CDR2 FQDESV (reference sequence). The CDR3 DNA is TGTGCCAGCAGCTTAGTCAGCGTCTCACGGAACTACGAGCAGTACTTC. Its translation: CASSLVSVSRNYEQYF.

This clonotype was counted at least ten times. J is TRBJ1-5 and V is TRBV7-9, with D perhaps matching TRBD1 (5 bases). V lost 3 bases, J lost 5 bases, and 8 bases lay in between. The CDR3 is 13 amino acids. Germline V gene sequence: CDR1 SEHNR, CDR2 FQNEAQ (reference sequence). CDR3 sequence reads: CASSLGGHQPQHF. CDR3 DNA sequence: TGTGCCAGCAGCTTGGGGGGACATCAGCCCCAGCATTTT.

This clonotype was seen ten or more times. The gene calls are TRBV15 and TRBJ2-1; 12 bases agree with TRBD2. Germline V CDR1 and CDR2: LNHNV, YYDKDF (reference sequence). The CDR3 is 15 residues long. V shed 0 bases, J shed 9 bases, and the junction held 3 bases outside the gene matches. The CDR3 sequence: CATSRDLAGGIEQFF. For the CDR3, the DNA is TGTGCCACCAGCAGAGATCTAGCGGGAGGGATTGAGCAGTTCTTC. Full variable domain (rest looked up from reference TRBV15 and TRBJ2-1): DAMVIQNPRYQVTQFGKPVTLSCSQTLNHNVMYWYQQKSSQAPKLLFHYYDKDFNNEADTPDNFQSRRPNTSFCFLDIRSPGLGDTAMYLCATSRDLAGGIEQFFGPGTRLTVL.

This clonotype has ten or more counts. The V gene is TRBV7-2, the J gene TRBJ2-3; maybe TRBD1 (6 bases). Trimming stripped 5 bases from V and 0 bases from J, with 15 bases between. The CDR3 loop spans 16 amino acids. Germline-derived CDR1 and CDR2 are SGHTA and FQGNSA. CDR3 sequence: CASSPGAGASTDTQYF. The CDR3, as DNA: TGTGCCAGCAGCCCAGGGGCGGGCGCTAGCACAGATACGCAGTATTTT.

The chain employs TRBV30 and TRBJ1-2; a possible D gene is TRBD1 (6 bases). Germline loops: CDR1 GTSNPN, CDR2 SVGIG (reference sequence). The length of the CDR3 is 13 residues. Trimming took off 0 bases at V and 4 bases at J, with 9 bases between the two ends. The CDR3 region has the DNA TGTGCCTGGAGTGTGGGGGGGCTCTATGGCTACACCTTC. This sequence encodes CAWSVGGLYGYTF. Using reference TRBV30 and TRBJ1-2 for the parts outside the CDR3, the full variable domain is SQTIHQWPATLVQPVGSPLSLECTVEGTSNPNLYWYRQAAGRGLQLLFYSVGIGQISSEVPQNLSASRPQDRQFILSSKKLLLSDSGFYLCAWSVGGLYGYTFGSGTRLTVV.

This clonotype has at least ten counts. This chain uses TRBV9 with TRBJ2-5; either TRBD1 or TRBD2 may fit D (6 bases each). The CDR3 totals 15 residues. The germline V and J ends were trimmed by 2 bases and 3 bases, with 14 bases remaining between them. The germline V gene has CDR1 SGDLS and CDR2 YYNGEE. For the CDR3, the DNA is TGTGCCAGCAGCGTGTCGGGGGCGGGTAAAGAGACCCAGTACTTC. This translates into CASSVSGAGKETQYF.

Note on this clonotype: A read error may be the cause here, since a much bigger clone is one base away. The chain couples TRBV30 to TRBJ2-3; no firm D call. CDR1 is GTSNPN and CDR2 is SVGIG in the germline V gene (reference sequence). This CDR3 comprises 11 residues. This CDR3 reads CAWELLDMQYF. CDR3 coding DNA: TGTGCCTGGGAATTGTTGGATATGCAGTATTTT. Drawing the rest from reference TRBV30 and TRBJ2-3, the complete variable domain is SQTIHQWPATLVQPVGSPLSLECTVEGTSNPNLYWYRQAAGRGLQLLFYSVGIGQISSEVPQNLSASRPQDRQFILSSKKLLLSDSGFYLCAWELLDMQYFGPGTRLTVL.

This clonotype came up a few times. The chain recombines TRBV10-3 with TRBJ1-2; D call uncertain. The CDR3 is made up of 15 amino acids. Germline CDR1 ENHRY, CDR2 SYGVKD. Deletions cut 2 bases from V and 2 bases from J, with 12 bases between. The CDR3 reads CAISERAGANYGYTF. CDR3 in DNA: TGTGCCATCAGTGAGCGGGCAGGAGCGAACTATGGCTACACCTTC.

This clonotype occurred once. The genes are TRBV7-2 and TRBJ2-5, with 11 bases lining up with TRBD2. The ends lost 5 bases at V and 1 base at J; junction bases unmatched: 6. The CDR3 loop spans 16 amino acids. The germline gives CDR1 SGHTA, CDR2 FQGNSA. The CDR3 here is CASSMGTSGFQETQYF. The DNA of the CDR3 is TGTGCCAGCAGCATGGGGACTAGCGGATTCCAAGAGACCCAGTACTTC.

In this sample, this clonotype turned up many times. The chain is built from TRBV10-1 and TRBJ2-1; 13 nucleotides align to TRBD2. This CDR3 comprises 14 residues. Germline CDR1 is WNHNN and CDR2 is SYGVQD (reference sequence). The V gene end was trimmed by 4 bases and the J gene end by 9 bases; junction bases not matched to a gene: 3. In nucleotides, the CDR3 is TGCGCCAGCAGTGGAGGACTAGCGGGGGCTGAGCAGTTCTTC. As protein: CASSGGLAGAEQFF.

In its sample, this clonotype was seen many times. The chain has TRBV6-1 and TRBJ1-4; 7 nucleotides align to TRBD1. Germline V gene lookup returns CDR1 MNHNS and CDR2 SASEGT. The CDR3 runs to 13 residues. J lost 8 bases, V lost 4 bases, and 4 bases had no gene match. The CDR3 region is CASSVDRDEKLFF. The CDR3 DNA reads TGTGCCAGCAGTGTCGACAGGGACGAAAAACTGTTTTTT.

This chain uses TRBV18 with TRBJ1-2; possibly TRBD1 for D (5 bases). The germline V and J ends were trimmed by 7 bases and 4 bases, with 13 bases remaining between them. The CDR3 runs to 13 residues. The germline V gene encodes CDR1 KGHSH and CDR2 LQKENI. The CDR3 bases are TGTGCCAGCTGGGGGGGAGTGACCTATGGCTACACCTTC. It specifies CASWGGVTYGYTF.

In the case of this clonotype: A much more abundant neighbour one base away suggests this may be a read error. The V gene is TRBV6-5, the J gene TRBJ1-5; 10 bases map to TRBD1. The CDR3 is 14 amino acids. Germline values: CDR1 MNHEY, CDR2 SVGAGI. Unmatched junction bases numbered 11, after V lost 11 bases and J lost 7 bases. The CDR3 sequence is CAGRPRDRGQPQHF. CDR3 bases: TGTGCCGGCCGTCCTAGGGACAGGGGCCAGCCCCAGCATTTT.

Comment on this clonotype: With a much larger clone just one base away, this may be a read error. The genes are TRBV5-6 and TRBJ2-7; D not certain. This CDR3 region has 13 residues. V shed 4 bases and J shed 4 bases, with 12 bases lying between them. CDR1 is SGHDT and CDR2 is YYEEEE in the germline V gene. The CDR3 DNA reads TGTGCCAGCAGCCAGCCCAAGACTTACGAGCAGTACTTC. Residues: CASSQPKTYEQYF. Combining the CDR3 with reference TRBV5-6 and TRBJ2-7 gives the whole variable domain DAGVTQSPTHLIKTRGQQVTLRCSPKSGHDTVSWYQQALGQGPQFIFQYYEEEERQRGNFPDRFSGHQFPNYSSELNVNALLLGDSALYLCASSQPKTYEQYFGPGTRLTVT.